The 10 T cell receptor beta chains in this list originate from one sample, sequenced in a study of radiation and T cells in renal cell carcinoma. Time point described: blood 2 weeks post-SBRT. Stated treatment: 15 Gy SBRT to primary tumor, nephrectomy 4 weeks later. Here immunoSEQ multiplex PCR was the method, and the copy in TCRdb shows in-frame clones only, minus some. The sample lists some 72,000 clones, about 80% occurring once. Specimen: blood, collected from a patient whose treatment included radiotherapy and nephrectomy. These receptors all stem from a man between 60 and 70 years old with renal cell carcinoma.

This chain joins TRBV10-3 and TRBJ1-5; D unclear. The CDR3 runs to 13 residues. V was clipped by 4 bases and J by 6 bases, with 10 bases between them. Germline values: CDR1 ENHRY, CDR2 SYGVKD. This chain's CDR3 is CAISAEGSQPQHF. The CDR3 nucleotides are TGTGCCATCAGTGCGGAGGGCAGTCAGCCCCAGCATTTT.

The chain employs TRBV5-4 and TRBJ2-5; tentatively, D is TRBD1 or TRBD2 (5 bases each). The CDR3 consists of 13 residues. From germline, CDR1 is SGHNT and CDR2 YYREEE (reference sequence). The V and J ends lost 1 base and 5 bases respectively, with 9 bases between them. CDR3 DNA sequence: TGTGCCAGCAGCTTGAGGGGACCGGAGACCCAGTACTTC. This codes for CASSLRGPETQYF.

V gene TRBV7-8 combines with J gene TRBJ2-7, with a tentative D call TRBD1 (6 bases). The V end lost 5 bases, the J end lost 1 base, and 12 bases lay between the germline ends. This CDR3 contains 14 residues. Germline assignment: CDR1 SGHVS and CDR2 FQNEAQ. This CDR3 is CASSRVRGSYEQYF. CDR3 nucleotide sequence: TGTGCCAGCAGCAGAGTAAGGGGGTCCTACGAGCAGTACTTC. The entire variable domain, with the rest obtained from reference TRBV7-8 and TRBJ2-7, is as follows: GAGVSQSPRYKVAKRGQDVALRCDPISGHVSLFWYQQALGQGPEFLTYFQNEAQLDKSGLPSDRFFAERPEGSVSTLKIQRTQQEDSAVYLCASSRVRGSYEQYFGPGTRLTVT.

The V and J genes are TRBV30 and TRBJ1-2; 7 bases align to TRBD1. The V segment lost 2 bases and the J segment 10 bases; nucleotides outside the gene matches: 4. From germline, CDR1 is GTSNPN and CDR2 SVGIG (reference sequence). This CDR3 spans 11 amino acids. CDR3 residues: CAWSQGGDYTF. CDR3 coding DNA: TGTGCCTGGAGTCAGGGGGGGGACTACACCTTC.

This rearrangement joins TRBV6-4 to TRBJ1-3; the D gene is possibly TRBD1 (5 bases). Trimming removed 0 bases from V and 2 bases from J, with 14 bases in between. This CDR3 has 17 residues. Germline V gene lookup returns CDR1 MRHNA and CDR2 SNTAGT. For the CDR3, the DNA is TGTGCCAGCAGTGACTCGAAACAGGATCATCCTGGAAACACCATATATTTT. Protein: CASSDSKQDHPGNTIYF.

The rearrangement uses TRBV7-9 and TRBJ2-5, with D possibly being TRBD1 or TRBD2 (5 bases each). This CDR3 contains 14 residues. The germline V gene encodes CDR1 SEHNR and CDR2 FQNEAQ (reference sequence). Trimming took off 5 bases at V and 1 base at J, with 11 bases between the two ends. The CDR3 bases are TGTGCCAGCAGCGTCCTTGGGACCCAAGAGACCCAGTACTTC. Amino acids: CASSVLGTQETQYF.

This chain connects TRBV27 to TRBJ1-3; a possible D gene is TRBD1 (6 bases). V lost 4 bases, J lost 2 bases, and 15 bases lay in between. CDR3 length equals 16 residues. The germline V gene encodes CDR1 MNHEY and CDR2 SMNVEV (reference sequence). The CDR3 loop is CASSSVEGGTGNTIYF. CDR3 nucleotide sequence: TGTGCCAGCAGTTCGGTGGAGGGGGGCACTGGAAACACCATATATTTT.

The chain links TRBV18 to TRBJ1-3; D ambiguous. V dropped 0 bases and J dropped 0 bases, with 9 bases sitting between them. Per the germline V gene, CDR1 is KGHSH and CDR2 is LQKENI. This CDR3 spans 16 amino acids. The CDR3 is CASSPPGRTSGNTIYF. Here the CDR3 DNA reads TGTGCCAGCTCACCACCGGGGAGGACCTCTGGAAACACCATATATTTT. The variable domain in full, with the rest retrieved from reference TRBV18 and TRBJ1-3, is NAGVMQNPRHLVRRRGQEARLRCSPMKGHSHVYWYRQLPEEGLKFMVYLQKENIIDESGMPKERFSAEFPKEGPSILRIQQVVRGDSAAYFCASSPPGRTSGNTIYFGEGSWLTVV.

The V call is TRBV11-2, the J call TRBJ2-1; D call uncertain. The CDR3 length is 14 residues. V lost 5 bases to trimming and J lost 4 bases, with 12 bases between them. Germline assignment: CDR1 SGHAT and CDR2 FQNNGV. In DNA, the CDR3 is TGTGCCAGCAGCACCCCGCGCCTTTACAATGAGCAGTTCTTC. Its protein is CASSTPRLYNEQFF.

This rearrangement joins TRBV11-2 to TRBJ2-7, with D tentatively TRBD1 or TRBD2 (5 bases each). Per germline, CDR1 SGHAT and CDR2 FQNNGV. V dropped 5 bases and J dropped 1 base, with 12 bases sitting between them. CDR3 length equals 14 residues. CDR3 in DNA: TGTGCCAGCAGCCTCGGGACGTTATCCTACGAGCAGTACTTC. It translates to CASSLGTLSYEQYF.